This T cell receptor beta chain was documented in a study of blood T cell repertoires in COVID-19. Whole-study context: There were acute and convalescent COVID-19 samples, and they came from the United States, Italy and Spain.

The participants were between roughly 18 and 100 years old and came from some 23 US areas. Assignments of participants to cohorts depended upon their own reported clinical history. Germline values: CDR1 MDHEN, CDR2 SYDVKM. V was shortened by 4 bases and J by 3 bases, with 12 bases between the two germline ends. The CDR3 runs 14 residues. Authors' methods: Reference gene primer amplification yielded estimated nucleated cell counts. TCRdb's copy holds only in-frame clones and misses some; the assay was immunoSEQ multiplex PCR. That table is the source of V, J and clone size, and D and trimming were worked out from the DNA. Of some 300,000 clones in the sample, roughly nine tenths were seen once.

This TCR was sampled from a woman aged 45-59 years who had been exposed to COVID-19. The chain couples TRBV28 to TRBJ1-1; D call uncertain. The sample consisted of PBMCs or T cells enriched from blood (not recorded which). CDR3: CASSWIRRDTEAFF. The CDR3 nucleotides read TGTGCCAGCAGTTGGATCCGGAGAGACACTGAAGCTTTCTTT.